The clone carrying this T cell receptor (beta chain) was observed a few times. These data belong to a study of blood T cell repertoires in COVID-19. On the study more broadly: The United States, Italy and Spain provided the acute and convalescent COVID-19 samples. Sources were T cells, B-cell-depleted T cells, or PBMCs; the material itself was cDNA or gDNA.

Assay: immunoSEQ multiplex PCR; the TCRdb copy retains only in-frame clones and omits some. The table has about 160,000 clones, less than 90% seen once. Donors of Cohort 3 who recovered were those that had two negative PCRs, clearance, or symptom resolution. Germline V CDR1 and CDR2: SEHNR, FQNEAQ (reference sequence). V was pared by 5 bases and J by 4 bases, with 20 bases between. The CDR3 loop spans 16 amino acids. Sequencing input: PBMCs or T cells enriched from blood (not recorded which). This sequence joins TRBV7-9 and TRBJ1-1; the D is unclear. This clonotype was obtained from a woman in her forties or fifties who had recovered from COVID-19. The CDR3: CASSPGGKTRSTEAFF. DNA of the CDR3: TGTGCCAGCAGCCCCGGAGGGAAGACTCGATCCACTGAAGCTTTCTTT.